This TCR beta chain was captured in a study of blood T cell repertoires in COVID-19. Clones were read by immunoSEQ multiplex PCR, and TCRdb kept only the in-frame ones, dropping some. This sample has fewer than 70,000 clones; more than 70% occur once, and the top ten carry more than 15%. This clone has more than one count but fewer than ten. With 5 bases clipped from V and 6 bases from J, the junction kept 7 bases outside the gene matches. Germline V gene sequence: CDR1 ENHRY, CDR2 SYGVKD. The CDR3 has 14 residues. The sequence was obtained from a man aged 30-40 years with COVID-19, enrolled during active disease. The sequenced sample was peripheral blood. This sequence joins TRBV10-3 and TRBJ1-2; 9 nucleotides line up with TRBD1. The CDR3 reads CAISSGTGSDGYTF. The CDR3 DNA reads as TGTGCCATCAGTTCCGGGACAGGGTCGGATGGCTACACCTTC.